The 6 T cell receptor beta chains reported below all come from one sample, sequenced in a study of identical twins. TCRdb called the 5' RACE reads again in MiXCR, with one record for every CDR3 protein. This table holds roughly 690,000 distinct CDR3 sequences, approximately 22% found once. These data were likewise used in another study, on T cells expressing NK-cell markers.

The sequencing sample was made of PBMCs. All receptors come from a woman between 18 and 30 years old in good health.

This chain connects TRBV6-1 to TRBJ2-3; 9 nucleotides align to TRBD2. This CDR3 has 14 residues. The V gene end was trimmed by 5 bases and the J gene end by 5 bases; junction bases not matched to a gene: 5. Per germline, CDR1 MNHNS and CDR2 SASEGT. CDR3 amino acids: CASSLRTSVDTQYF. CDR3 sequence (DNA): TGTGCCAGCAGTCTTAGGACTAGCGTAGATACGCAGTATTTT.

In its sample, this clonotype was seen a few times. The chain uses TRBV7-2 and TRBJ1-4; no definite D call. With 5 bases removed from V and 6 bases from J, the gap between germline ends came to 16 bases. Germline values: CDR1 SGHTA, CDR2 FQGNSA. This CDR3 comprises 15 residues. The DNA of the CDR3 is TGTGCCAGCAGCGAGGCTGCAGTCCGGTATGAAAAACTGTTTTTT. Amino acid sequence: CASSEAAVRYEKLFF.

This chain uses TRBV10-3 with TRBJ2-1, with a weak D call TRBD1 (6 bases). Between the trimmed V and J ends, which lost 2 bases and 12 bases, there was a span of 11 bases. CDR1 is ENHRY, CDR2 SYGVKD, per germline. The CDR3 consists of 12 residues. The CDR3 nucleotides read TGTGCCATCAGTGAGACCGGGACAAGGCAGTTCTTC. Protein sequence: CAISETGTRQFF.

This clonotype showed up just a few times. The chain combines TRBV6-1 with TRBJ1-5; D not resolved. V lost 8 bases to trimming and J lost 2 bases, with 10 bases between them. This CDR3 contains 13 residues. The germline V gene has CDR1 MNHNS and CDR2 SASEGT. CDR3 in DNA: TGTGCCAGCGGAAGGCCCGGCAATCAGCCCCAGCATTTT. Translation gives CASGRPGNQPQHF.

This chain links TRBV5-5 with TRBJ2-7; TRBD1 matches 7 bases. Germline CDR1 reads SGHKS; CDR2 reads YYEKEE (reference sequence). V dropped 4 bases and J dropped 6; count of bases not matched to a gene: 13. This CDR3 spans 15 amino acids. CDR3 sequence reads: CASSPRRTGLSEQYF. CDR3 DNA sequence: TGTGCCAGCAGCCCTCGGCGGACAGGTCTGAGCGAGCAGTACTTC.

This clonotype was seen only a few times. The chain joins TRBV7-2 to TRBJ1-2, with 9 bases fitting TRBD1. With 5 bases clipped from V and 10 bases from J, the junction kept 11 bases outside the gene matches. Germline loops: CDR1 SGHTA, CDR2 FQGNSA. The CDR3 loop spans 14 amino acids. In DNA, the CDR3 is TGTGCCAGCAGCCCGATCAGGGACAGGGTTGCCTACACCTTC. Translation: CASSPIRDRVAYTF.